This entry is about one TCR beta chain. Its antigen remains unknown. The CDR3 is made up of 13 amino acids. Trimming took off 4 bases at V and 5 bases at J, with 11 bases between the two ends. Per the germline V gene, CDR1 is LGHNT and CDR2 is FRNRAP. The assay looked at around 100,000 TCR templates in each sample. Clones were sequenced by immunoSEQ multiplex PCR, and TCRdb holds only the in-frame ones, with some missing. This sample has 100,000 or so clones; about 90% occur once, and the top ten carry 0.73%. These data are taken from a study of siplizumab effects on memory and regulatory T cells. Study-level results: In unstimulated cells, naive T cells appeared more diverse than memory T cells and seemed major alloresponse contributors. Proliferating CD4+ or CD8+ clones, roughly 75-96% of them, lacked an assignable naive or memory phenotype.

Sequenced: Tregs sorted from blood. The receptor comes from a human donor in good health. The chain is built from TRBV12-5 and TRBJ1-1, with a tentative D call TRBD1 (5 bases). CDR3 sequence: CASGSSGWTEAFF. The CDR3 bases are TGTGCTAGTGGTTCCTCAGGGTGGACTGAAGCTTTCTTT.